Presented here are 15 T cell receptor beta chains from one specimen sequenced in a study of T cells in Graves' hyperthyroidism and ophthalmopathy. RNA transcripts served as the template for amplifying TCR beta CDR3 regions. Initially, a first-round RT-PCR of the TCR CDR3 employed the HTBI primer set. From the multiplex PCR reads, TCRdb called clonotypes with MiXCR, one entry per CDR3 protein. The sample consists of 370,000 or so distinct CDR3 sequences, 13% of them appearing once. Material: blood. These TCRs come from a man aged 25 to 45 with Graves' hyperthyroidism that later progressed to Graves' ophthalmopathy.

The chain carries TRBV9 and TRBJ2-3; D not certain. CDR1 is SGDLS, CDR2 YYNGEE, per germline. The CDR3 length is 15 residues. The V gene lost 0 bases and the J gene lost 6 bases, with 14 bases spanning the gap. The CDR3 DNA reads TGTGCCAGCAGCGTAGCTGGGAATTCGGCCGATACGCAGTATTTT. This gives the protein CASSVAGNSADTQYF.

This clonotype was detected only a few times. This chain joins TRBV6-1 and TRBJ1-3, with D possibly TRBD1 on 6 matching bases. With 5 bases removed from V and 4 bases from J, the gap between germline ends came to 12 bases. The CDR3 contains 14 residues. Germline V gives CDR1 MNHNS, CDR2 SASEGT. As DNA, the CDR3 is TGTGCCAGCAGTTGGGGGGCGGTCGGAAACACCATATATTTT. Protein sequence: CASSWGAVGNTIYF.

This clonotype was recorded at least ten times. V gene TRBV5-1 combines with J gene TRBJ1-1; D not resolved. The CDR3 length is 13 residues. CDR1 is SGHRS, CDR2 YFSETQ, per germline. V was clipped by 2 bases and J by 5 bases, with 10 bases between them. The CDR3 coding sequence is TGCGCCAGCAGCTTAAGTAGTAGGACTGAAGCTTTCTTT. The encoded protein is CASSLSSRTEAFF.

The chain's CDR3 is CASNPTGREDTGELFF. CDR3 in DNA: TGTGCCAGCAATCCGACAGGGCGAGAGGACACCGGGGAGCTGTTTTTT. The genes are TRBV6-1 and TRBJ2-2; 7 bases fit TRBD1. The CDR3 totals 16 residues. The germline V gene encodes CDR1 MNHNS and CDR2 SASEGT. After removal of 7 bases from V and 3 bases from J, the junction contained 11 bases not matched to a gene.

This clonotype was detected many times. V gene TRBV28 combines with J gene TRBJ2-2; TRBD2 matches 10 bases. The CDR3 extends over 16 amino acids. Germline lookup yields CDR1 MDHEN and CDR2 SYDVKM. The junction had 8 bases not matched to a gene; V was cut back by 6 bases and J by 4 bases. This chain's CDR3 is CASRRFGTSVTGELFF. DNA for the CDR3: TGTGCCAGCAGACGATTCGGGACTAGCGTCACCGGGGAGCTGTTTTTT.

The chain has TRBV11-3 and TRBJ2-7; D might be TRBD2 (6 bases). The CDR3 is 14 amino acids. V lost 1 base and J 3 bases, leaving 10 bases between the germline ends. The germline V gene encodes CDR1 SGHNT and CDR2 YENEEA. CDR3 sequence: CASSLGGEIYEQYF. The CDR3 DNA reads TGTGCCAGCAGCTTAGGGGGGGAGATCTACGAGCAGTACTTC. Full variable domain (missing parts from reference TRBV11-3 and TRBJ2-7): EAGVVQSPRYKIIEKKQPVAFWCNPISGHNTLYWYLQNLGQGPELLIRYENEEAVDDSQLPKDRFSAERLKGVDSTLKIQPAELGDSAVYLCASSLGGEIYEQYFGPGTRLTVT.

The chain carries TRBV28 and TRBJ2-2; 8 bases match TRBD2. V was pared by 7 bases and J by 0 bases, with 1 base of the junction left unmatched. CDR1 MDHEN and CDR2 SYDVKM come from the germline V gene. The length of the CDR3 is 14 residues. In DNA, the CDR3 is TGTGCCAGCATAGCGGGGTCGAACACCGGGGAGCTGTTTTTT. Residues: CASIAGSNTGELFF.

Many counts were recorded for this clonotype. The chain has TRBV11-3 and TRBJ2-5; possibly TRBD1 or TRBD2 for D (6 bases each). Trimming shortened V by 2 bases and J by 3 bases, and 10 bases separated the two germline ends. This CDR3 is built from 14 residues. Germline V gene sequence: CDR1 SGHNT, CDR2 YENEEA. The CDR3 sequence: CASSLWGAEETQYF. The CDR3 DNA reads TGTGCCAGCAGCTTATGGGGGGCCGAAGAGACCCAGTACTTC.

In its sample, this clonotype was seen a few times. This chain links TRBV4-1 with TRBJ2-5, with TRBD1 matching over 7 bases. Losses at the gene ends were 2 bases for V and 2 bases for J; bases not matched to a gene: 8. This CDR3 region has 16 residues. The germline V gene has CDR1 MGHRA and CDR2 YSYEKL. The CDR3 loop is CASSQTGTAKQETQYF. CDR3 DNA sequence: TGCGCCAGCAGCCAAACCGGGACAGCTAAACAAGAGACCCAGTACTTC.

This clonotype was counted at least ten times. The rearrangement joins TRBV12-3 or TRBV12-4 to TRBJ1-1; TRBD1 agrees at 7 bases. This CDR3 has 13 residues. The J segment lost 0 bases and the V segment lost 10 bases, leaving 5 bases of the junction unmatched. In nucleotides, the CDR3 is TGTGCCACCAGGGGACAGATGAACACTGAAGCTTTCTTT. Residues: CATRGQMNTEAFF.

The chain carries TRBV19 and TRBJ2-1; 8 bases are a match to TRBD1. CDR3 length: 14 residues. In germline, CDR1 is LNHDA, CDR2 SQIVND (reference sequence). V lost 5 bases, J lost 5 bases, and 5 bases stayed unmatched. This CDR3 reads CASSPDRGDNEQFF. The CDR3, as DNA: TGTGCCAGTAGTCCAGACAGGGGTGACAATGAGCAGTTCTTC.

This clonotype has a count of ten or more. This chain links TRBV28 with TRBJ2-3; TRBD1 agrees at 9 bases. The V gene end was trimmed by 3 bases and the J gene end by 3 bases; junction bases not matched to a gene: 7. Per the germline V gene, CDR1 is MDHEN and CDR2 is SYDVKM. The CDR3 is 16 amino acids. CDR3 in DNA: TGTGCCAGCAGTTTTCTTCGACAGGGGGAAACAGATACGCAGTATTTT. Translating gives CASSFLRQGETDTQYF.

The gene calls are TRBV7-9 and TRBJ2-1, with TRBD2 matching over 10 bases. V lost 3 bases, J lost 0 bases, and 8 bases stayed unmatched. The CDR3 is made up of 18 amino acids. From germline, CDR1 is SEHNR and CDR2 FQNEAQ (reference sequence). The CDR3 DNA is TGTGCCAGCAGCTTTTCCGTAGGACTAGCGGCCTCCTACAATGAGCAGTTCTTC. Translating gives CASSFSVGLAASYNEQFF.

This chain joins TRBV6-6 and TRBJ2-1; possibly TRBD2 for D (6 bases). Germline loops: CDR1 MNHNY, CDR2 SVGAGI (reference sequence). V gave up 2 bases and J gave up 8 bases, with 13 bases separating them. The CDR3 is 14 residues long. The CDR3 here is CASSYDAGGDEQFF. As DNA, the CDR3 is TGTGCCAGCAGTTACGACGCGGGCGGGGATGAGCAGTTCTTC.

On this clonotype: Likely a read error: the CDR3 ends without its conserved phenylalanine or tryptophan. CDR3 nucleotides: TGTGCCAGTACCTCGGCTAGCGGGGCCAAAAATGAGCAGTTCCTC. This gives the protein CASTSASGAKNEQFL. The rearrangement uses TRBV19 and TRBJ2-1; 9 bases match TRBD2. The CDR3 covers 15 residues. V was clipped by 7 bases and J by 7 bases; unmatched bases: 11. Germline V lookup: CDR1 LNHDA, CDR2 SQIVND (reference sequence).